What follows describes a single TCR beta chain. The data originate from a study of sequential checkpoint blockade in melanoma. Study background: Each arm's sequence ended with maintenance nivolumab.

J lost 2 bases, V lost 4 bases, and 5 bases had no gene match. CDR3 size: 17 residues. Per germline, CDR1 SGDLS and CDR2 YYNGEE. Some clones are missing from TCRdb's copy, which holds only in-frame ones; the method was immunoSEQ multiplex PCR. The repertoire holds approximately 37,000 clones, just under 85% seen once, with 5.5% to 7% in the top ten. Treatment denoted: randomized to nivolumab then ipilimumab (arm A) or the reverse (arm B). Live CD3+CD8+ CD19− CD56− cells were sorted from PBMCs. Here the sequenced sample was CD8+ T cells sorted from blood (inferred from file names), taken from a patient given nivolumab and ipilimumab in sequence. The receptor was isolated from a human donor with melanoma. The gene calls are TRBV9 and TRBJ2-1; 14 bases map to TRBD2. The DNA for the CDR3 is TGTGCCAGCAGCTACCAGGGACTAGCGGGAGCCTACAATGAGCAGTTCTTC. This encodes CASSYQGLAGAYNEQFF.